The rows below give T cell receptor beta chains drawn from one sample of a study of cytomegalovirus exposure and HLA in healthy donors. Here immunoSEQ multiplex PCR was the method, and the copy in TCRdb shows in-frame clones only, minus some. In the table there are around 90,000 clones, more than 65% of which are singletons. Sample: PBMCs. The source is a human donor in good health. Each CDR3 is given with its conserved first and last residue. D genes are given only for firm matches. Clone size is given for some rows only: seen once, a few or many times, or a class if the clone is expanded.

v_call	d_call	clone_size	j_call	cdr3_aa	cdr3_nt
TRBV5-1	NA	few	TRBJ1-1	CASSTREGNTEAFF	TGCGCCAGCAGCACCCGCGAGGGGAACACTGAAGCTTTCTTT
TRBV19	TRBD1	NA	TRBJ1-2	CASLTGGGYTF	TGTGCCAGTTTGACAGGGGGTGGCTACACCTTC
TRBV28	NA	NA	TRBJ2-7	CASSLQGYEQYF	TGTGCCAGCAGCCTTCAGGGCTACGAGCAGTACTTC
TRBV30	NA	NA	TRBJ1-5	CAWSVLGGNQPQHF	TGTGCCTGGAGTGTACTGGGGGGAAATCAGCCCCAGCATTTT
TRBV9	TRBD2	NA	TRBJ2-3	CASSRASGGLNTDTQYF	TGTGCCAGCAGCCGGGCTAGCGGGGGGCTAAACACAGATACGCAGTATTTT
TRBV14	TRBD2	NA	TRBJ2-3	CASSPGGLLYTQYF	TGTGCCAGCAGCCCGGGGGGACTGCTATATACGCAGTATTTT
TRBV2	NA	NA	TRBJ1-1	CASSQEADTEAFF	TGTGCCAGCAGTCAGGAGGCGGACACTGAAGCTTTCTTT
TRBV6-5	TRBD1	NA	TRBJ1-5	CASSSTGGFKQPQHF	TGTGCCAGCAGCTCTACAGGGGGCTTTAAGCAGCCCCAGCATTTT
TRBV18	NA	NA	TRBJ1-1	CASSPIIPRSGTEAFF	TGTGCCAGCTCACCCATCATTCCTCGGTCGGGAACTGAAGCTTTCTTT
TRBV7-2	NA	once	TRBJ1-1	CASSLNGGIEAFF	TGTGCCAGCAGCTTGAACGGGGGGATTGAAGCTTTCTTT
TRBV9	NA	NA	TRBJ1-1	CASSYGSLTEAFF	TGTGCCAGCAGTTATGGGAGTCTCACTGAAGCTTTCTTT
TRBV19	NA	NA	TRBJ1-5	CASSIGGNQPQHF	TGTGCCAGTAGTATTGGGGGGAATCAGCCCCAGCATTTT
TRBV6-5	NA	few	TRBJ1-4	CASRRAGEKLFF	TGTGCCAGCAGACGGGCAGGGGAAAAACTGTTTTTT
TRBV7-8	TRBD2	NA	TRBJ2-1	CASSLKLDSGLAGGIDEQFF	TGTGCCAGCAGCTTAAAACTGGATTCCGGGCTAGCGGGGGGTATCGATGAGCAGTTCTTC
TRBV14	NA	few	TRBJ1-4	CASSPGANEKLFF	TGTGCCAGCAGCCCGGGGGCTAATGAAAAACTGTTTTTT
TRBV2	NA	NA	TRBJ1-5	CASTTVGQPQHF	TGTGCCAGTACCACAGTGGGTCAGCCCCAGCATTTT
TRBV4-2	NA	once	TRBJ2-3	CASSQDESPSTDTQYF	TGTGCCAGCAGCCAAGACGAGTCTCCAAGCACAGATACGCAGTATTTT
TRBV5-4	TRBD1	NA	TRBJ1-1	CASSLVTGANTEAFF	TGTGCCAGCAGCTTGGTAACAGGGGCCAACACTGAAGCTTTCTTT
TRBV7-2	NA	few	TRBJ1-6	CASSLAKNSPLHF	TGTGCCAGCAGCTTAGCTAAAAATTCACCCCTCCACTTT